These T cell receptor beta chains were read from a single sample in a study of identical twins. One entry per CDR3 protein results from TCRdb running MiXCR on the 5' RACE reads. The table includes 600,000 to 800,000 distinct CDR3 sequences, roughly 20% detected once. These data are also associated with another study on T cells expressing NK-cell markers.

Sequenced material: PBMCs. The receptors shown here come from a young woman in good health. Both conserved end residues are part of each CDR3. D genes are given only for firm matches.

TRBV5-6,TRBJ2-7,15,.,CASSLVGGLFYEQYF
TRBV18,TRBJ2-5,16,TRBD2,CASSPRQTSGGAESYF
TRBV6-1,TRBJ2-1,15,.,CATTGRLSSYNEQFF
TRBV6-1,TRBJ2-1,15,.,CASSRSGTSYNEQFF
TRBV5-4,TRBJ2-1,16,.,CASSLGVGDRNNEQFF
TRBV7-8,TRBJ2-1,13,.,CASSPLFLDEQFF
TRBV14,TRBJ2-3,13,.,CASSQVSWPPVYF
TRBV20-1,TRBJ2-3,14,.,CSAEGGGLTDTQYF
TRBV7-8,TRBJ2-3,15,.,CASSLFFASTDTQYF
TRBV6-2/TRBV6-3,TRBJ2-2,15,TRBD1,CASSYGTGETGELFF
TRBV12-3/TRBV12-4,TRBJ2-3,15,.,CASSLVGPYTDTQYF
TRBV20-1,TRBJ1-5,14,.,CSASATAFNQPQHF
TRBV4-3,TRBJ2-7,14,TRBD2,CASSQEPTSSEQYF
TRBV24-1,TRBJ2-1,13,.,CATSDPPSNEQFF
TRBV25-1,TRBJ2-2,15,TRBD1,CASSATGFVTGELFF
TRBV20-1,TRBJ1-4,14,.,CSAREGPSTEKLFF
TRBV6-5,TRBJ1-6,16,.,CASSPGGWQYNSPLHF
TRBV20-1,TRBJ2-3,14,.,CSASTQARTDTQYF
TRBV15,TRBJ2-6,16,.,CATSRGGHSGANVLTF
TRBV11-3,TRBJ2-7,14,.,CASSLVGRNYEQYF
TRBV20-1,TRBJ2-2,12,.,CSASPGTGELFF
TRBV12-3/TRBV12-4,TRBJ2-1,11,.,CASLTYNEQFF
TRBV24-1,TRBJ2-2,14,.,CATSAGGAGGELFF
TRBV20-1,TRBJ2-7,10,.,CSVGTQEQYF
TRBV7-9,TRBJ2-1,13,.,CASSFTPRGEQFF
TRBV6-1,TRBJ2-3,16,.,CASSSPDPRDTDTQYF
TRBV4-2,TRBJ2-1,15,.,CASSQVGSSYNEQFF
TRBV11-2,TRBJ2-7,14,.,CASSSREGAYEQYF
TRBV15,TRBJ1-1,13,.,CATSKEAWTEAFF
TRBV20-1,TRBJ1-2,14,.,CSAKQPTANYGYTF
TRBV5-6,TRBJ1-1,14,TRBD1,CASSETGGNAEAFF
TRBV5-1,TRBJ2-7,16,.,CASSLAPGHTVYEQYF
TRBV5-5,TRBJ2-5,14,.,CASSGSGGQETQYF
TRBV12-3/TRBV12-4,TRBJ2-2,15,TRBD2,CASSLLAGVPGELFF
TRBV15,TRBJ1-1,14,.,CATSRSLLNTEAFF
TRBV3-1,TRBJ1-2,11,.,CASSYKDGVTF
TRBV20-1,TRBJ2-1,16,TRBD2,CCARDFRTSAYNEQFF
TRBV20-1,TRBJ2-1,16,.,CSAPPMMAATYNEQFF
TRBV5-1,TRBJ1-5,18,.,CASSPGPFGSLSNQPQHF